Presented here are 25 T cell receptor delta chains from one specimen sequenced in a study of γδ T cells in repeated Plasmodium falciparum infection. TCRdb reanalysed the multiplex PCR reads with CATT. The sample lists approximately 60,000 delta-chain clones, about 1.5% occurring once. Flow sorting of PBMC yielded separate Vgamma9/Vdelta2+ and Vdelta2-negative gammadelta T cell populations for bulk repertoire analysis. Sample: gamma-delta T cells from blood. The receptor source for this set is a pool of human donors (malaria-infected and uninfected, not separated).

This clone was seen a handful of times. This may be a read error: a much more frequent sequence differs by one nucleotide. Other DNA variants within this sample encode the same CDR3. The chain employs TRDV1 and TRDJ1, with D possibly matching TRDD3 (5 bases). TCRdb offers no J gene call, so here the DNA was matched to germline to obtain one. The CDR3 runs 21 residues. Per germline, CDR1 TSWWSYY and CDR2 QGS. V was cut by 1 base and J by 3 bases, with 30 bases left in between. CDR3 DNA: TGTGCTCTTGGGGAACCGACACTCCGGGGGTCCACCGGGAATTTTGCCGATAAACTCATCTTT. Encoded protein: CALGEPTLRGSTGNFADKLIF.

This clone was observed many times. TCRdb assigns this DNA the protein of a much larger clone, which departs from its translation at residue 8; this likely reflects a read error, and the protein shown comes from translating the DNA. The genes are TRDV1 and TRDJ1; 7 nucleotides line up with TRDD3. V lost 8 bases, J lost 2 bases, and 32 bases stayed unmatched. CDR3 length equals 22 residues. The germline V gene has CDR1 TSWWSYY and CDR2 QGS. The CDR3, as DNA: TGTGCTCTTTGGGGTGACCGCGTACCCTGTACTGGGGATGGGGGGCGTACCGATAAACTCATCTTT. It specifies CALWGDRVPCTGDGGRTDKLIF.

Many counts were recorded for this clone. A read error is likely here: a far larger clone is one base away. The sample contains more than one DNA sequence encoding this CDR3. The genes are TRDV2 and TRDJ3; the match to TRDD3 covers 7 bases. Germline V gene sequence: CDR1 GEAIGNYY, CDR2 EKD. CDR3 length: 18 amino acids. The CDR3 reads CACDTGGFSSWDTRQMFF. DNA of the CDR3: TGTGCCTGTGACACCGGGGGATTTAGCTCCTGGGACACTCGACAGATGTTTTTC.

This clone has a handful of counts. One base separates it from a far larger clone, so it is likely a read error. In the same sample, other DNA sequences code for this CDR3. The chain couples TRDV1 to TRDJ1; D unclear. CDR3 length: 19 amino acids. The germline CDR1 and CDR2 sequences are TSWWSYY and QGS. The CDR3: CALGELGFLRTPGMDKLIF. The CDR3 nucleotides read TGTGCTCTTGGAGAACTAGGCTTTCTACGAACCCCTGGTATGGATAAACTCATCTTT.

This clone has a count of ten or more. The protein TCRdb lists belongs to a much larger clone and differs from this DNA's translation at residue 8, which points to a read error; the protein shown is made from the DNA. V usage is TRDV1 and J usage is TRDJ3, with unresolved D. Germline loops: CDR1 TSWWSYY, CDR2 QGS. The V end was cut by 4 bases, the J end by 2 bases, with 12 bases between. This CDR3 contains 17 residues. The CDR3 DNA reads TGTGCTCTTGGGGTAAACCACAAGCCCTGGGACACCCGACAGATGTTTTTC. Protein sequence: CALGVNHKPWDTRQMFF.

Comment on this clone: This could be a read error, since a much larger clone is one nucleotide away. This CDR3 is also generated by other DNA sequences in the sample. CDR3 loop: CALGELRQFLPYTDKLIF. The CDR3 DNA reads as TGTGCTCTTGGGGAACTTAGGCAATTCTTACCGTACACCGATAAACTCATCTTT. The chain is built from TRDV1 and TRDJ1; no reliable D call. V gave up 0 bases and J gave up 0 bases, with 17 bases separating them. This CDR3 contains 18 residues. CDR1 and CDR2 (germline): TSWWSYY, QGS.

This clone showed up just a few times. The TCRdb protein, from a much larger clone, departs from this DNA's translation at residue 19, likely by read error; the protein shown derives from the DNA. CDR3 sequence reads: CALGSFLHFWGGGYPNTDRLIF. The CDR3 coding sequence is TGTGCCTTGGGATCCTTCCTACACTTTTGGGGTGGGGGATACCCGAACACCGATAGACTCATCTTT. The gene calls are TRDV3 and TRDJ1; perhaps TRDD3 as D (10 bases). CDR1 and CDR2 from the germline V gene are TVYSNPD and GDNSRS (reference sequence). The CDR3 sequence is 22 residues long.

To note about this clone: With a far larger clone one base away, a read error is the likely cause. This CDR3 is also generated by other DNA sequences in the sample. This chain joins TRDV1 and TRDJ1, with 12 nucleotides matching TRDD3. The CDR3 is 28 amino acids. Germline trimming cut 5 bases from V and 6 bases from J; bases unmatched to any gene: 46. Looked up from germline, CDR1 is TSWWSYY and CDR2 is QGS. Written as DNA, the CDR3 is TGTGCTCTTGGGAACCAAAGGACATTACGGGGGCTTACCTATTACTGGGGGATACAAAGAGAGTATACGCATAAACTCATCTTT. It yields the protein CALGNQRTLRGLTYYWGIQREYTHKLIF.

This clone occurred many times. TCRdb's entry gives the protein of a much larger clone, which mismatches this DNA's translation at residue 9, likely from a read error; the protein reported here is translated from the DNA. The J gene is TRDJ1, the V gene TRDV3, with 8 bases identical to TRDD3. The CDR3 length is 17 residues. Germline V CDR1 and CDR2: TVYSNPD, GDNSRS (reference sequence). V dropped 3 bases and J dropped 0; count of bases not matched to a gene: 15. The CDR3 region has the DNA TGTGCCTTGCGTCGGCCTGGGGGACACCCGTACACCGATAAACTCATCTTT. Encoded protein: CALRRPGGHPYTDKLIF.

This clone was observed a few times. A far larger clone is one nucleotide away, so this likely arose from a read error. Other DNA sequences within the sample encode an identical CDR3. J is TRDJ2 and V is TRDV2, with a weak D call TRDD3 (6 bases). The J gene, left out of TCRdb, was set here by checking the DNA against germline. Trimming stripped 4 bases from V and 3 bases from J, with 20 bases between. Per germline, CDR1 GEAIGNYY and CDR2 EKD. This CDR3 region has 17 residues. The CDR3 region has the DNA TGTGCCTGTGATACCGTACTGGGAACGAACCTGACAGCACAACTCTTCTTT. Translated: CACDTVLGTNLTAQLFF.

This clone came up many times. Within the sample, other DNA sequences also encode this same CDR3. The chain uses TRDV1 and TRDJ1; perhaps TRDD2 as D (6 bases). CDR3 length: 16 amino acids. Between the trimmed V and J ends, which lost 5 bases and 4 bases, there was a span of 20 bases. Per the germline V gene, CDR1 is TSWWSYY and CDR2 is QGS. The chain's CDR3 is CALGTFPSLPYDKLIF. The CDR3 DNA reads as TGTGCTCTTGGGACTTTTCCTAGTCTACCCTACGATAAACTCATCTTT.

In this sample, this clone turned up many times. TCRdb's entry gives the protein of a much larger clone, which mismatches this DNA's translation at residue 13, likely from a read error; the protein reported here is translated from the DNA. This rearrangement joins TRDV2 to TRDJ1, with D unclear. Deletions cut 1 base from V and 0 bases from J, with 23 bases between. The CDR3 has 19 residues. Germline V gives CDR1 GEAIGNYY, CDR2 EKD. Written as DNA, the CDR3 is TGTGCCTGTGACACGGTACAAAAACGTAAGGAAGAAGACACCGATAAACTCATCTTT. This gives the protein CACDTVQKRKEEDTDKLIF.

Turning to this clone: A read error is the likely source, as a far larger clone sits one nucleotide away. Other DNA sequences in the sample encode the same CDR3. This chain uses TRDV3 with TRDJ1; D is undetermined. The J gene comes from matching the DNA to germline here; TCRdb lacks it. In germline, CDR1 is TVYSNPD, CDR2 GDNSRS (reference sequence). The V gene lost 3 bases and the J gene lost 0 bases, with 8 bases spanning the gap. The CDR3 totals 12 residues. CDR3 protein: CALRLYTDKLIF. The CDR3 bases are TGTGCCTTGAGGCTCTACACCGATAAACTCATCTTT. The variable domain in full, with the rest retrieved from reference TRDV3 and TRDJ1, is CDKVTQSSPDQTVASGSEVVLLCTYDTVYSNPDLFWYRIRPDYSFQFVFYGDNSRSEGADFTQGRFSVKHILTQKAFHLVISPVRTEDSATYYCALRLYTDKLIFGKGTRVTVEP.

This clone was counted many times. TCRdb's protein for this DNA is that of a much larger clone and differs from the translation at residue 7, likely a read error; the protein shown is the DNA translation. The V and J genes are TRDV1 and TRDJ1; 9 bases match TRDD2. Matching the DNA to germline supplied the J gene, which TCRdb does not give. The CDR3 sequence is 21 residues long. J gave up 2 bases and V 1 base, and 20 bases lay outside the gene matches. From germline, CDR1 is TSWWSYY and CDR2 QGS. DNA of the CDR3: TGTGCTCTTGGGGAACGTCTGTACCTTCCTACGGGGGTCCACTGTACCGATAAACTCATCTTT. Protein product: CALGERLYLPTGVHCTDKLIF.

The sample holds a few counts of this clone. The protein TCRdb lists belongs to a much larger clone and differs from this DNA's translation at residue 14, which points to a read error; the protein shown is made from the DNA. J is TRDJ1 and V is TRDV1, with 7 positions matching TRDD3. No J gene was available from TCRdb, and it was assigned here by a germline match of the DNA. CDR1 and CDR2 from the germline V gene are TSWWSYY and QGS. The CDR3 extends over 17 amino acids. This chain's CDR3 is CALGEPPYGGIPDRLIF. Here the CDR3 DNA reads TGTGCTCTTGGGGAACCGCCCTACGGGGGGATCCCAGATAGACTCATCTTT.

Turning to this clone: The amino acid sequence in TCRdb belongs to a much larger clone and departs from this DNA's translation at residue 6, likely a sequencing read error; the sequence shown is translated from the DNA. The chain uses TRDV2 and TRDJ1; 11 nucleotides agree with TRDD3. The germline V gene encodes CDR1 GEAIGNYY and CDR2 EKD. Losses at the gene ends were 0 bases for V and 0 bases for J; bases not matched to a gene: 17. The CDR3 has 21 residues. CDR3 DNA sequence: TGTGCCTGTGACACCACGGAGAAGGTGGGGGATACGCGTCTGTACACCGATAAACTCATCTTT. Translation: CACDTTEKVGDTRLYTDKLIF.

This clone was found a few times. The rearrangement links TRDV1 to TRDJ1; D possibly corresponds to TRDD2 (6 bases). The J gene comes from matching the DNA to germline here; TCRdb lacks it. Germline-derived CDR1 and CDR2 are TSWWSYY and QGS. The CDR3 sequence is 18 residues long. V gave up 4 bases and J gave up 2 bases, with 23 bases separating them. CDR3 DNA: TGTGCTCTTGGGGGACCCCATCTTCCTGATTCTAGTACCGATAAACTCATCTTT. Translating it yields CALGGPHLPDSSTDKLIF.

This clone was seen many times. The protein TCRdb gives is from a much larger clone and does not agree with this DNA's translation at residue 6, likely a read error; the protein shown here comes from the DNA. CDR3 residues: CACDTRYYQPMYTDKLIF. CDR3 DNA: TGTGCCTGTGACACGAGGTACTACCAGCCGATGTACACCGATAAACTCATCTTT. The chain carries TRDV2 and TRDJ1, with no clear D. Germline values: CDR1 GEAIGNYY, CDR2 EKD. With 1 base removed from V and 0 bases from J, the gap between germline ends came to 20 bases. This CDR3 contains 18 residues.

This clone was seen more than once but under ten times. The protein TCRdb lists belongs to a much larger clone and differs from this DNA's translation at residue 8, which points to a read error; the protein shown is made from the DNA. The rearrangement uses TRDV1 and TRDJ1; 9 bases match TRDD2. The germline V gene has CDR1 TSWWSYY and CDR2 QGS. The CDR3 has 20 amino acids. The V segment lost 6 bases and the J segment 4 bases; nucleotides outside the gene matches: 24. CDR3 nucleotide sequence: TGTGCTCTTGGTTTCCGACGAGGGCCTTCCTACGTTCGGGGGATCGATAAACTCATCTTT. This sequence encodes CALGFRRGPSYVRGIDKLIF.

This clone has more than one count but fewer than ten. A read error may explain this, as a much larger clone is one base away. The same CDR3 can be traced to other DNA sequences in this sample. CDR3 protein: CALGEPRAKLIF. The CDR3, as DNA: TGTGCTCTCGGAGAACCCCGGGCCAAACTCATCTTT. The chain recombines TRDV1 with TRDJ1, with unresolved D. Germline-derived CDR1 and CDR2 are TSWWSYY and QGS. Deletions cut 9 bases from V and 8 bases from J, with 16 bases between. This CDR3 spans 12 amino acids.

This clone was picked up a small number of times. TCRdb attributes to this sequence the protein of a much larger clone, which differs from the DNA translation at residue 15; a read error is likely, and the protein displayed is translated from the DNA. This rearrangement joins TRAV36/DV7 to TRDJ1, with 9 bases aligning to TRDD3. The J gene was missing in TCRdb and was found by matching the end of the DNA to germline. V lost 3 bases, J lost 0 bases, and 27 bases stayed unmatched. CDR3 size: 22 residues. The germline gives CDR1 VTNFRS, CDR2 LTSSGIE (reference sequence). CDR3 loop: CAVGGDLPRIYWGTPYTDKLIF. The CDR3 coding sequence is TGTGCTGTGGGGGGGGACCTTCCCAGAATTTACTGGGGGACACCCTACACCGATAAACTCATCTTT. The complete variable domain, with remaining parts taken from reference TRAV36/DV7 and TRDJ1, reads EDKVVQSPLSLVVHEGDTVTLNCSYEVTNFRSLLWYKQEKKAPTFLFMLTSSGIEKKSGRLSSILDKKELSSILNITATQTGDSAIYLCAVGGDLPRIYWGTPYTDKLIFGKGTRVTVEP.

This clone was seen a few times. The protein that TCRdb holds for this DNA derives from a much larger clone and differs from the translated DNA at residue 13, which likely indicates a read error; the protein shown here is translated from the DNA. The gene calls are TRDV2 and TRDJ1, with D perhaps TRDD1 or TRDD3 (5 bases each). The J gene comes from matching the DNA to germline here; TCRdb lacks it. V gave up 4 bases and J gave up 9 bases, with 26 bases separating them. Per the germline V gene, CDR1 is GEAIGNYY and CDR2 is EKD. The CDR3 is 16 residues long. CDR3 sequence (DNA): TGTGCCTGTGAGGACACTATAGTGGGACAGATATACGAACTCATCTTT. Its translation is CACEDTIVGQIYELIF.

The sample holds a few counts of this clone. A far larger clone lies a single base away; this is likely a read error. This sample also contains other DNA sequences that code for the same CDR3. The J gene has no call, while the V gene is TRDV1; the D call of TRDD3 is as the table states it, not checked on the DNA. The CDR3 length is 23 residues. The germline V gene has CDR1 TSWWSYY and CDR2 QGS. The CDR3 loop is CALGELLSTTPYWGTKMTAQLFF. CDR3 nucleotide sequence: TGTGCTCTTGGGGAACTCCTATCCACCACTCCGTACTGGGGGACAAAAATGACAGCACAGCTCTTCTTT.

There are a few counts of this clone. TCRdb assigns this DNA the protein of a much larger clone, which departs from its translation at residue 19; this likely reflects a read error, and the protein shown comes from translating the DNA. The J gene has no call, while the V gene is TRDV3; the table's D gene call, TRDD3, was not cross checked with the DNA. From germline, CDR1 is TVYSNPD and CDR2 GDNSRS (reference sequence). This CDR3 has 21 amino acids. CDR3 residues: CAFKGGVPFHWGIKGTDKHIF. The CDR3 coding sequence is TGTGCCTTTAAAGGTGGGGTTCCTTTCCACTGGGGGATAAAGGGAACCGATAAACACATCTTT.

This clone has just a few counts. A read error is likely here: a far larger clone is one base away. Other nucleotide sequences in the sample specify the same CDR3. J is TRDJ1 and V is TRDV2; 12 nucleotides agree with TRDD3. The CDR3 contains 17 residues. The V segment lost 5 bases and the J segment 0 bases; nucleotides outside the gene matches: 9. CDR1 is GEAIGNYY and CDR2 is EKD in the germline V gene. The CDR3 DNA reads TGTGCCTGTGCGGGAACTGGGGGATACTTTGACACCGATAAACTCATCTTT. The encoded protein is CACAGTGGYFDTDKLIF.